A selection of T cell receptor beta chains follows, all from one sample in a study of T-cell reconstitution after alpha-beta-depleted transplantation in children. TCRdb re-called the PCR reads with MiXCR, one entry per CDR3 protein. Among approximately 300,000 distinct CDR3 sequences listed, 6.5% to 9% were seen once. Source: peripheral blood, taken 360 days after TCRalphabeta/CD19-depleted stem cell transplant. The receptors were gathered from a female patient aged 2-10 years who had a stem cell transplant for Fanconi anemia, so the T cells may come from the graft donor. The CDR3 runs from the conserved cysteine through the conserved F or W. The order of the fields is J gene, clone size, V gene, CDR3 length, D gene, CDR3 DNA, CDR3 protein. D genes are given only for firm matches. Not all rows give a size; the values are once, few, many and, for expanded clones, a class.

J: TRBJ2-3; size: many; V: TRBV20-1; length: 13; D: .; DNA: TGCAGTGTAATCAGTAGCGGCACAGATACGCAGTATTTT; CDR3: CSVISSGTDTQYF
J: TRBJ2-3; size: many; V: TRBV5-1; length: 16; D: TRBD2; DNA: TGCGCCAGCAGCTTATCAGGACTAGCGAGCACAGATACGCAGTATTTT; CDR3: CASSLSGLASTDTQYF
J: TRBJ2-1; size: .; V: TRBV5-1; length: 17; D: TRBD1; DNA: TGCGCCAGCAGCCGAGGACAGGGGGCTAGCTCCTACAATGAGCAGTTCTTC; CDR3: CASSRGQGASSYNEQFF
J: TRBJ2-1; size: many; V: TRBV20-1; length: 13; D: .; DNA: TGCAGTGCCGCCGCGGACACCTACAATGAGCAGTTCTTC; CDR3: CSAAADTYNEQFF
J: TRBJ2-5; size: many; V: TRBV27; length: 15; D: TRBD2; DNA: TGTGCCAGCAGTTTTGGTAGCGGGGCTCAAGAGACCCAGTACTTC; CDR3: CASSFGSGAQETQYF
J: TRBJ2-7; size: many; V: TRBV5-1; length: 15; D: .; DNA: TGCGCCAGCAGCTTGGAGGTATCGAACCTCCACGAGCAGTACTTC; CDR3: CASSLEVSNLHEQYF
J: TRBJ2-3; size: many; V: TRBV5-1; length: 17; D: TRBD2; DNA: TGCGCCAGCAGCTTGCGACTAGCGGGAGCTAGCACAGATACGCAGTATTTT; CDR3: CASSLRLAGASTDTQYF
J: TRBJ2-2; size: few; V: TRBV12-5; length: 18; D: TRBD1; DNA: TGTGCTAGTGGTTTCACCGCCCGACAGGGGGCGAACACCGGGGAGCTGTTTTTT; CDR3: CASGFTARQGANTGELFF
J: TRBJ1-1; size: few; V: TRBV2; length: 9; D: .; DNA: TGTGCCAGTTATGATAGAACTTTCTTT; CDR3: CASYDRTFF
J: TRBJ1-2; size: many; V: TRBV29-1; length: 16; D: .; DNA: TGCAGCGTTGTCGGGACAACCGTCGGCGGGAGCTATGGCTACACCTTC; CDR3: CSVVGTTVGGSYGYTF
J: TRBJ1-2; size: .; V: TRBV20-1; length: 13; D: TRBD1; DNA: TGCAGTGCTAGGGACAGGGCAATTTATGGCTACACCTTC; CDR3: CSARDRAIYGYTF
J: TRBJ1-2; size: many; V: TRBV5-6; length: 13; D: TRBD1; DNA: TGTGCCAGCAGCTTGGGGAACACCAAGACAGGGCCCTTC; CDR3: CASSLGNTKTGPF
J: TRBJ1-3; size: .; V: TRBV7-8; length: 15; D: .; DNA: TGTGCCAGCAGCTCACACAGGCGCTCTGGAAACACCATATATTTT; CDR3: CASSSHRRSGNTIYF
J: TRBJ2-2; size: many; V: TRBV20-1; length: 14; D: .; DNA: TGCAGTGCTAGTTGGGGGATTGGGGCCGGGGAGCTGTTTTTT; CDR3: CSASWGIGAGELFF
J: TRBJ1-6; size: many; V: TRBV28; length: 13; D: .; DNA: TGTGCCAGCAGTTGGGGGACAAATTCACCCCTCCACTTT; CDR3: CASSWGTNSPLHF
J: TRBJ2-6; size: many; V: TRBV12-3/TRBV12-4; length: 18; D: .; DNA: TGTGCCAGCAGTCACTCGCGCCCGGGCAGGTATGGGGCCAACGTCCTGACTTTC; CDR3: CASSHSRPGRYGANVLTF
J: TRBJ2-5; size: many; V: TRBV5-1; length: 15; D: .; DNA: TGCGCCAGCAGCTTCTCAAGAGGTTCGCAAGAGACCCAGTACTTC; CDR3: CASSFSRGSQETQYF
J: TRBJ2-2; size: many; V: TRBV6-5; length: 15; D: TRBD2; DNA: TGTGCCAGCAGTTACAGCGGGGAGAACACCGGGGAGCTGTTTTTT; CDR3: CASSYSGENTGELFF
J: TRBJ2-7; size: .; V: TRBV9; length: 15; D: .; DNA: TGTGCCAGCAGTGCCAACTCCGGGCCGAACTACGAGCAGTACTTC; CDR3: CASSANSGPNYEQYF
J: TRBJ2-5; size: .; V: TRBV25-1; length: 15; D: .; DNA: TGTGCCAGCAGTGAGAACAGGGTTGGACGGGAGACCCAGTACTTC; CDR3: CASSENRVGRETQYF
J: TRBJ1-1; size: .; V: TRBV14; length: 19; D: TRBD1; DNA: TGTGCCAGCAGCCTAGACTCGGGCAGGGGGTTGATCCTGAACACTGAAGCTTTCTTT; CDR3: CASSLDSGRGLILNTEAFF
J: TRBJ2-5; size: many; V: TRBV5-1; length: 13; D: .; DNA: TGCGCCAGCAGCTTGCTAACAGGGGAGACCCAGTACTTC; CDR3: CASSLLTGETQYF
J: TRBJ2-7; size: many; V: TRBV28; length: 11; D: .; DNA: TGTGCCAGCGGAATCTCGTACGAGCAGTACTTC; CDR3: CASGISYEQYF
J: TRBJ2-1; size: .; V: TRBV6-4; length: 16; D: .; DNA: TGTGCCAGCGCCTTAGACAGGTCTAGTCCGAACAATGAGCAGTTCTTC; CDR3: CASALDRSSPNNEQFF
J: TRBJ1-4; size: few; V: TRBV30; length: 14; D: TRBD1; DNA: TGTGCCTGGAGTGTACGGGACAGGGGGGAAAAACTGTTTTTT; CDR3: CAWSVRDRGEKLFF
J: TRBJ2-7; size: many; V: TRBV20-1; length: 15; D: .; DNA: TGCAGTGCTAGAGATAGGTACGGGATTCCCTACGAGCAGTACTTC; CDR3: CSARDRYGIPYEQYF
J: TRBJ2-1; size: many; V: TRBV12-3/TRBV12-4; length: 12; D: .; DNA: TGTGCCAGCAGTTTAGGAGTGGTTGAGCAGTTCTTC; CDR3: CASSLGVVEQFF
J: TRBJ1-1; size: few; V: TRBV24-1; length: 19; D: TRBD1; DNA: TGTGCCACCAGTGATTCCTCTACAGGGGACTACACTAAAGGCACTGAAGCTTTCTTT; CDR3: CATSDSSTGDYTKGTEAFF
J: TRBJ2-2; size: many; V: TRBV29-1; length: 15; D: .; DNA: TGCAGCGTTGCCTGGACAGCCTCGAACACCGGGGAGCTGTTTTTT; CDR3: CSVAWTASNTGELFF
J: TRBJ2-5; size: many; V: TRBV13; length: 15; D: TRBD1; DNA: TGTGCCAGCAGCTCGCAAGGACAGGGCCAAGAGACCCAGTACTTC; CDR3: CASSSQGQGQETQYF
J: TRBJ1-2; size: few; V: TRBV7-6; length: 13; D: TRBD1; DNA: TGTGCCAGCAGCTTGACAGGGACCTATGGCTACACCTTC; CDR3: CASSLTGTYGYTF
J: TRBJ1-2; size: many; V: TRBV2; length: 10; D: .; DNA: TGTGCCAGGGGAGACTATGGCTACACCTTC; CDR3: CARGDYGYTF
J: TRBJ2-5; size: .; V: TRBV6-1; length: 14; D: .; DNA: TGTGCCAGCAGTGGGGGACCTTTTCAAGAGACCCAGTACTTC; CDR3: CASSGGPFQETQYF
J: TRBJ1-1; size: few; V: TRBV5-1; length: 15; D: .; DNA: TGCGCCAGCAGCCCTGGTCTCTCGGAACTTCCTGAAGCTTTCTTT; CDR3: CASSPGLSELPEAFF
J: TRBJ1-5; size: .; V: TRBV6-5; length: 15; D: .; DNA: TGTGCCAGCAGCTCCGACGGGTATAGCAATCAGCCCCAGCATTTT; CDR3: CASSSDGYSNQPQHF
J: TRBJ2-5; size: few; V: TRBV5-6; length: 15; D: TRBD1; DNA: TGTGCCAGCAGCTTGTCACAGGGGGCAGGAGAGACCCAGTACTTC; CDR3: CASSLSQGAGETQYF
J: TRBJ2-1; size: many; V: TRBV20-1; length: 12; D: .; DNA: TGCAGTGCTAGACCGTCCTACAATGAGCAGTTCTTC; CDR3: CSARPSYNEQFF
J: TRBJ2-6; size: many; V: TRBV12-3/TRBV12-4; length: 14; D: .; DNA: TGTGCCAGCAGTACTTTACGTGGGGCCAACGTCCTGACTTTC; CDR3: CASSTLRGANVLTF
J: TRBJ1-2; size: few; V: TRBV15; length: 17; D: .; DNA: TGTGCCACCAGCAGGGCCCGTGTGACAGAAGCTAACTATGGCTACACCTTC; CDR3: CATSRARVTEANYGYTF
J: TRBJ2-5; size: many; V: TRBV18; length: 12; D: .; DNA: TGTGCCAGCTCACCAGCGCGAGAGACCCAGTACTTC; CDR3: CASSPARETQYF
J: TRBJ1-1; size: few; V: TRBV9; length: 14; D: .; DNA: TGTGCCAGCAGCTCGACAGCGGCCAACACTGAAGCTTTCTTT; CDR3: CASSSTAANTEAFF
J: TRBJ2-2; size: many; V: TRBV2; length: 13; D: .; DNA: TGTGCCAGCAGTGAAACCCGGTCCGGGGAGCTGTTTTTT; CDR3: CASSETRSGELFF
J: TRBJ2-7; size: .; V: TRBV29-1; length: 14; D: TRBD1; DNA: TGCAGCGTCGCCCACCGGACAGGAGGCTACGAGCAGTACTTC; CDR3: CSVAHRTGGYEQYF
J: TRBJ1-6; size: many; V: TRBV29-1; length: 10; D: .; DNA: TGCAGCGTTTTAGGGTCACCCCTCCACTTT; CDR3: CSVLGSPLHF
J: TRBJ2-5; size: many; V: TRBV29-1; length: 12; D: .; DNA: TGCAGCTTCGACAATTTAGCGAAGACCCAGTACTTC; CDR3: CSFDNLAKTQYF
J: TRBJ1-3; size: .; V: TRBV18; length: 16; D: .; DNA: TGTGCCAGCTCACCACCGGACACACCCTCTGGAAACACCATATATTTT; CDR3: CASSPPDTPSGNTIYF